Listed here is a single TCR beta chain. Antigen specificity is unknown. Using immunoSEQ multiplex PCR, the repertoire was profiled, and TCRdb retains in-frame clones only, with some absent. Among 150,000 or so clones listed, roughly nine tenths were seen once. The data stem from a study of T cell responses to AZD1222 COVID-19 vaccine. The study, taken as a whole, reports: Vaccine-associated CD4 TCRs ranged over spike, dominating at 160-218 and 743-854.

Germline V lookup: CDR1 SGHVS, CDR2 FQNEAQ. This CDR3 has 10 amino acids. V gave up 5 bases and J gave up 6 bases, with 2 bases separating them. The chain combines TRBV7-8 with TRBJ2-1; D gene ambiguous. Sequenced material: peripheral blood, taken after recovery from COVID-19. The sequence was obtained from an adult who had recovered from COVID-19. As DNA, the CDR3 is TGTGCCAGCAGCGGCAATGAGCAGTTCTTC. Protein sequence: CASSGNEQFF. The full variable domain, its missing parts supplied by reference TRBV7-8 and TRBJ2-1, is GAGVSQSPRYKVAKRGQDVALRCDPISGHVSLFWYQQALGQGPEFLTYFQNEAQLDKSGLPSDRFFAERPEGSVSTLKIQRTQQEDSAVYLCASSGNEQFFGPGTRLTVL.